This is a list of T cell receptor beta chains from one sample in a study of regulatory T cells in long-lasting Graves disease. MiXCR, run by TCRdb on the multiplex PCR reads, gives a single entry per CDR3 protein. The sample has roughly 610,000 distinct CDR3 sequences, 16% seen once. These data were also reused for a study on T cells in Graves' hyperthyroidism and ophthalmopathy.

Specimen: peripheral blood mononuclear cells (PBMCs), collected at new diagnosis, from a patient treated with antithyroid drugs. Every receptor here comes from a woman in her 30s with Graves disease. Each CDR3 is given with its conserved first and last residue. Size tells how often a clone was seen (once, few, many) or the class of an expanded clone, and some rows leave it out.

TRBV12-3/TRBV12-4,TRBJ1-5,many,CATRQDNQPQHF
TRBV3-1,TRBJ2-5,many,CASSRGLAGTQETQYF
TRBV2,TRBJ1-1,many,CASTTDRDTEAFF
TRBV28,TRBJ2-7,many,CASSYSTYEQYF
TRBV29-1,TRBJ2-5,many,CSAVGGARASGGTQYF
TRBV2,TRBJ2-1,many,CASSRTGGPFNEQFF
TRBV9,TRBJ2-5,few,CASSVGAQETQYF
TRBV15,TRBJ2-2,few,CATSREAGPMNTGELFF
TRBV19,TRBJ1-2,-,CASSIRTNYGYTF
TRBV7-2,TRBJ1-2,few,CASSLVPNGQGALKGGYTF
TRBV30,TRBJ1-1,-,CAWSVSVNTEAFF
TRBV6-5,TRBJ1-2,few,CASSFTGISGYTF
TRBV12-3/TRBV12-4,TRBJ1-2,many,CASNAGFGGYTF
TRBV28,TRBJ2-7,many,CASSSSHPIRYEQYF
TRBV28,TRBJ2-4,-,CASSLLLAKNIRYF
TRBV20-1,TRBJ2-5,-,CSAHGPSGGPKRRETQYF
TRBV7-9,TRBJ2-5,many,CASSRQGVEETQYF